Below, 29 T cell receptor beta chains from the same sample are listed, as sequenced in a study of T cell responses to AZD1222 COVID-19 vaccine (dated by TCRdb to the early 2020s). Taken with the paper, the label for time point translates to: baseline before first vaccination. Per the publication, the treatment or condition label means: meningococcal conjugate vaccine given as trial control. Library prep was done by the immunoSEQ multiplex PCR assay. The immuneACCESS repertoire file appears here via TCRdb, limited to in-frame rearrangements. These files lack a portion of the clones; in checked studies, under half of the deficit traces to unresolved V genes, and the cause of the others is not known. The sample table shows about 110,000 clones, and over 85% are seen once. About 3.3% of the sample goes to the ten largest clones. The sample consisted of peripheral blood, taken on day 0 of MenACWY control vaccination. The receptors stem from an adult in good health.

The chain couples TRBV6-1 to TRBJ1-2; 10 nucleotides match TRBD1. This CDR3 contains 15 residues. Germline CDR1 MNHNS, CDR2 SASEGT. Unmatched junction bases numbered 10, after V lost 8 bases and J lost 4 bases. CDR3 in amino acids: CASGQGGVRAYGYTF. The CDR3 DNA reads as TGTGCCAGCGGACAGGGGGGCGTAAGGGCCTATGGCTACACCTTC.

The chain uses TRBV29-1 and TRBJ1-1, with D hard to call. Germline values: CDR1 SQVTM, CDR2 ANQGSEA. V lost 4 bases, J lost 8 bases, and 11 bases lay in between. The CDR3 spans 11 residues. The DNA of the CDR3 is TGCAGCGTTGCGGAACCTGTGGAAGCTTTCTTT. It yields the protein CSVAEPVEAFF.

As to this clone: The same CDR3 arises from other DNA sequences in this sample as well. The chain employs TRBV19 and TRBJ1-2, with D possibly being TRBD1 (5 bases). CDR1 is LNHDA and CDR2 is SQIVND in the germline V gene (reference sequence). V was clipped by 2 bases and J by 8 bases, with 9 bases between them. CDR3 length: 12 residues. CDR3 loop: CASSIRRDGYTF. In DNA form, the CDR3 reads TGTGCCAGTAGTATAAGGAGGGACGGCTACACCTTC.

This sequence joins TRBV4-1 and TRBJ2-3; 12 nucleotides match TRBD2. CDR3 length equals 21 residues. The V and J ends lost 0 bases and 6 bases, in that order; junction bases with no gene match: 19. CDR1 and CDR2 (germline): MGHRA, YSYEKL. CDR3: CASSQEGGPASGGALVDTQYF. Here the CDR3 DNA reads TGCGCCAGCAGCCAAGAAGGGGGCCCGGCTAGCGGGGGGGCGTTGGTGGATACGCAGTATTTT.

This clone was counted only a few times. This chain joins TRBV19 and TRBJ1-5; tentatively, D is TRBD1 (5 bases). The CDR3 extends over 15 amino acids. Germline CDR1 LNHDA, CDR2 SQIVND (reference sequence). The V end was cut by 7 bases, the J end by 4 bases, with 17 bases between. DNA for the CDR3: TGTGCCAGTACTTCCGGAGGGGCAGGGAATCAGCCCCAGCATTTT. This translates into CASTSGGAGNQPQHF.

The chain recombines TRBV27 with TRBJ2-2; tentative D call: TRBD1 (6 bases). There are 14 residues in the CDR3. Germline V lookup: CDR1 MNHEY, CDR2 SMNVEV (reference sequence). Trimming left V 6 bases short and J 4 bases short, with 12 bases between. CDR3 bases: TGTGCCAGCAGGGCTTGGACAGCCACCGGGGAGCTGTTTTTT. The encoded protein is CASRAWTATGELFF.

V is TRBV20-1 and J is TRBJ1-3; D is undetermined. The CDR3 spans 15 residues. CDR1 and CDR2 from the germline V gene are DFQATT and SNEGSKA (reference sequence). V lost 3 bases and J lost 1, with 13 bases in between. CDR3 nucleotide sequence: TGCAGTGCTAGTGTCCCCGAGTCATCTGGAAACACCATATATTTT. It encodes CSASVPESSGNTIYF.

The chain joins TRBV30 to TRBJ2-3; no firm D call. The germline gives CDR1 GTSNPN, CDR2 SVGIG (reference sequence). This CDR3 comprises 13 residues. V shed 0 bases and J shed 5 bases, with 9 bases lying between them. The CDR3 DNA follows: TGTGCCTGGAGTGTCCCAGGTCAAGATACGCAGTATTTT. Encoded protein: CAWSVPGQDTQYF.

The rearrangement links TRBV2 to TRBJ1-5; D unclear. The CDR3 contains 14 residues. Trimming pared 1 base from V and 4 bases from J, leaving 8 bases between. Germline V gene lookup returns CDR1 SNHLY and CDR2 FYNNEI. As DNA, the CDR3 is TGTGCCAGCAGTGAAGAACGGGGTAATCAGCCCCAGCATTTT. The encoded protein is CASSEERGNQPQHF.

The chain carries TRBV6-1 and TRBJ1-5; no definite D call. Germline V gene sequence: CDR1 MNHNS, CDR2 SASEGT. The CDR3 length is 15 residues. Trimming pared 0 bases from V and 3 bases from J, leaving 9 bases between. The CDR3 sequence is CASSEALGSNQPQHF. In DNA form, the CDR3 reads TGTGCCAGCAGTGAAGCGCTAGGGTCCAATCAGCCCCAGCATTTT.

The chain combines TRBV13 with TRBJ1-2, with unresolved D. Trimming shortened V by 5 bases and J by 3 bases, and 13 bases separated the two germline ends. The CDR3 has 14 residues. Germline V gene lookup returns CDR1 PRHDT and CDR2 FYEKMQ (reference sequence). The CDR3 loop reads CASSPPGSHYGYTF. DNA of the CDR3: TGTGCCAGCAGCCCCCCCGGGTCCCACTATGGCTACACCTTC.

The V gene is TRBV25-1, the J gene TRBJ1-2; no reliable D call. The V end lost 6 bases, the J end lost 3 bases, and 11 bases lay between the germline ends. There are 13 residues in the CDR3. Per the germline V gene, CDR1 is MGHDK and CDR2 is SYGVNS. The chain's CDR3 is CASRYNADYGYTF. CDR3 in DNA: TGTGCCAGCAGGTATAATGCGGACTATGGCTACACCTTC.

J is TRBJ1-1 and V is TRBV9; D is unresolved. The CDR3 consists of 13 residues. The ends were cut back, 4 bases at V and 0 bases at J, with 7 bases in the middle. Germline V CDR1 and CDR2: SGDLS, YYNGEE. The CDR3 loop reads CASSPRVNTEAFF. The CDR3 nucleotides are TGTGCCAGCAGCCCAAGGGTGAACACTGAAGCTTTCTTT.

The CDR3 loop is CASSIRGHEQYF. The DNA of the CDR3 is TGTGCCAGCAGTATCAGGGGCCACGAGCAGTACTTC. The chain joins TRBV27 to TRBJ2-7; D is perhaps TRBD1 (6 bases). Per germline, CDR1 MNHEY and CDR2 SMNVEV (reference sequence). The CDR3 runs to 12 residues. V was shortened by 5 bases and J by 5 bases, with 10 bases between the two germline ends.

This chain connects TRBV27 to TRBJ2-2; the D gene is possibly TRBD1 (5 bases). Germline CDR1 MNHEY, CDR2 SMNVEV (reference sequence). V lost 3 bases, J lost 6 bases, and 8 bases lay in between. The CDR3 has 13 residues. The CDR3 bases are TGTGCCAGCAGTTTGTGGGGCTCCGGGGAGCTGTTTTTT. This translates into CASSLWGSGELFF.

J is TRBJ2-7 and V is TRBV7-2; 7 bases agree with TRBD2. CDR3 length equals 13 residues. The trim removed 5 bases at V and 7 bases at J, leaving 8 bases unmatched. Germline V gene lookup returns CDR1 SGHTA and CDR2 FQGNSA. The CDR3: CASSTWGGREQYF. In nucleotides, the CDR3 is TGTGCCAGCAGCACCTGGGGGGGGAGGGAGCAGTACTTC.

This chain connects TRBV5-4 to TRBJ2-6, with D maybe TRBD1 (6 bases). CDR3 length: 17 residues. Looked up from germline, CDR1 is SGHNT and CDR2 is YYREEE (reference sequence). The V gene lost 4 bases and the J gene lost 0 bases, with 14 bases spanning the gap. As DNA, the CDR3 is TGTGCCAGCAGCCCTACCCAGGGGCCCTCTGGGGCCAACGTCCTGACTTTC. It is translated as CASSPTQGPSGANVLTF.

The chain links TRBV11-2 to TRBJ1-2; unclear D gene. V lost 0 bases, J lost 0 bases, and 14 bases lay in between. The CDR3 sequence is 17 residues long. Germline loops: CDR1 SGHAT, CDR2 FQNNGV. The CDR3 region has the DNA TGTGCCAGCAGCTTAGATGGTTGGGAGGAAGCTAACTATGGCTACACCTTC. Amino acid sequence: CASSLDGWEEANYGYTF.

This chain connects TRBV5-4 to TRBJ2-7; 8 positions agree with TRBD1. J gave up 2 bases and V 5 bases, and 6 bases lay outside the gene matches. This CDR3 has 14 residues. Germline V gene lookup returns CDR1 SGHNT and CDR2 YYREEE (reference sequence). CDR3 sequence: CASSRQGSTYEQYF. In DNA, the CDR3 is TGTGCCAGCAGTCGACAGGGGTCCACCTACGAGCAGTACTTC.

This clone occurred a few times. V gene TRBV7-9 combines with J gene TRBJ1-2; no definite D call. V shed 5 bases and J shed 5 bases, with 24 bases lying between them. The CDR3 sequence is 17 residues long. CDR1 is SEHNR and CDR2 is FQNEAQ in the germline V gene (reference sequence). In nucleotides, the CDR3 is TGTGCCAGCAGCCCCGCCCGCGGACTCCTCCTTGGGTATGGCTACACCTTC. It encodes CASSPARGLLLGYGYTF. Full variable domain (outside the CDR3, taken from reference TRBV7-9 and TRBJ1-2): DTGVSQNPRHKITKRGQNVTFRCDPISEHNRLYWYRQTLGQGPEFLTYFQNEAQLEKSRLLSDRFSAERPKGSFSTLEIQRTEQGDSAMYLCASSPARGLLLGYGYTFGSGTRLTVV.

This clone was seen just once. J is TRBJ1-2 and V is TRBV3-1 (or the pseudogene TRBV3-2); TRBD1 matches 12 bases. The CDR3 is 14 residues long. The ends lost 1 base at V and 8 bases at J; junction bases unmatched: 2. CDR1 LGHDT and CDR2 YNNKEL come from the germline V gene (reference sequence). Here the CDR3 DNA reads TGTGCCAGCAGCCAAGGGGACAGGGGGCAAGGCTACACCTTC. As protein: CASSQGDRGQGYTF.

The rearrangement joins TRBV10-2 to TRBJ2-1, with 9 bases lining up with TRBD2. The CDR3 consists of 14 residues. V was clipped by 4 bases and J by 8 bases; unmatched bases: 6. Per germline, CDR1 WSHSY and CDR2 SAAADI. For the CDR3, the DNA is TGCGCCAGCAGTGGAGCTAGCGGGGTACATGAGCAGTTCTTC. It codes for CASSGASGVHEQFF.

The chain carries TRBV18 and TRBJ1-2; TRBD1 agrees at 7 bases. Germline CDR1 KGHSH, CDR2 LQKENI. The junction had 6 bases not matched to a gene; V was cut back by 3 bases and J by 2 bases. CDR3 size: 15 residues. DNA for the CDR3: TGTGCCAGCTCACCGAACAGGGGCGGAAACTATGGCTACACCTTC. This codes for CASSPNRGGNYGYTF.

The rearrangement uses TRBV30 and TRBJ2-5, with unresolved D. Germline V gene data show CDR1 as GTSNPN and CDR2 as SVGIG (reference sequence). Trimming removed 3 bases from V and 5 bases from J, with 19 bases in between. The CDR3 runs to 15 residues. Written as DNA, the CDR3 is TGTGCCTGGAGGGGGTGGTTCTTTGGAAAGGAGACCCAGTACTTC. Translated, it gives CAWRGWFFGKETQYF.

For the CDR3, the DNA is TGTGCCAGCAGCTTAGGTGGGACTGTCTTCACAGATACGCAGTATTTT. Protein: CASSLGGTVFTDTQYF. V and J are TRBV7-2 and TRBJ2-3; the D gene is possibly TRBD2 (6 bases). CDR3 size: 16 residues. V gave up 1 base and J gave up 2 bases, with 13 bases separating them. Germline V CDR1 and CDR2: SGHTA, FQGNSA.

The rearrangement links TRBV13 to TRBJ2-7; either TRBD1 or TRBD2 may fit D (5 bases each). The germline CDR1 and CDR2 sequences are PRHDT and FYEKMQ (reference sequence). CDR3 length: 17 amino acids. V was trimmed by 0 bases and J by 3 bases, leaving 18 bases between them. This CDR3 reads CASSLGGVAAQGYEQYF. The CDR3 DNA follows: TGTGCCAGCAGCTTAGGCGGGGTGGCCGCCCAGGGCTACGAGCAGTACTTC.

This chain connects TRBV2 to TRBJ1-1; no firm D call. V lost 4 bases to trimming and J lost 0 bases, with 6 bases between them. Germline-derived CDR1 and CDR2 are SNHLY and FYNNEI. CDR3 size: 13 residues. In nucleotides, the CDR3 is TGTGCCAGCAGTGTCGGGATGAACACTGAAGCTTTCTTT. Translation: CASSVGMNTEAFF.

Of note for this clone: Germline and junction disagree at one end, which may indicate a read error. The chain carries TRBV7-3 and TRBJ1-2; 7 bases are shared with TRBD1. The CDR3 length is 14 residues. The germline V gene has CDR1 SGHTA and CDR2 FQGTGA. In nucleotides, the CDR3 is TGTGCCAGCAGCGTAACAGGGGCGGGAGATGGCTACACCTTC. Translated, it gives CASSVTGAGDGYTF.

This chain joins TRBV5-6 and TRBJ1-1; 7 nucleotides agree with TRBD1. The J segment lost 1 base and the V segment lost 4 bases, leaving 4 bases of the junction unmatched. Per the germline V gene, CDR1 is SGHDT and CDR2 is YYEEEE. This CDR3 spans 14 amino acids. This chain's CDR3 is CASSRGQQNTEAFF. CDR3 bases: TGTGCCAGCAGCCGGGGACAGCAGAACACTGAAGCTTTCTTT.